This T cell receptor (beta chain) is from a study of glioma-infiltrating T cells after dendritic cell vaccination. Overall study: Dendritic cells derived from monocytes and pulsed with autologous tumor lysate formed the vaccine.

This CDR3 is built from 12 residues. Germline values: CDR1 SGHTA, CDR2 FQGNSA. The primer mix had 60 V beta and 13 J beta primers. The data were produced by immunoSEQ multiplex PCR, yet TCRdb's version contains in-frame clones alone and is incomplete. The table records 70,000 to 90,000 clones, roughly four fifths of them present only once. Comments on this clone: At one of its ends the junction is not consistent with the germline gene, which may arise from a read error.

Time point described: after dendritic cell vaccination, including at tumor progression/relapse. Only patients with spare fresh-frozen tumor and over two years of follow-up were included. No glioblastoma patient carried an isocitrate dehydrogenase mutation. The specimen was blood, collected after dendritic cell vaccination. The rearrangement uses TRBV7-2 and TRBJ1-5; 7 bases align to TRBD1. The TCR comes from a human donor with glioblastoma. The CDR3 here is CASSFTGQHQHF. Here the CDR3 DNA reads TGTGCCAGCAGCTTTACGGGACAGCACCAGCATTTT.